This T cell receptor beta chain stems from a study of T-cell reconstitution after alpha-beta-depleted transplantation in children. Findings and limits, study-wide: It was reported that alpha-beta T cells came from several hundred expanded graft clones (about two months after transplant). T cells produced anew were the main source of T-cell counts and diversity one year after transplant. Some patients owed their high day-60 TCRbeta diversity to surviving recipient T cells and thymic progenitors.

Germline V lookup: CDR1 SGHTA, CDR2 FQGNSA. The CDR3 sequence is 14 residues long. Molecular barcoding with unique molecular identifiers was used for the TCRbeta library. TCRdb redid the calling of the PCR reads with MiXCR, one entry per CDR3 protein. The sample holds 600,000 or so distinct CDR3 sequences; about 21% are singletons and the top ten take around 14%. This clonotype appeared many times. Its antigen is unidentified. Sequence at one end of the junction differs from germline and may be a read error. This clonotype was obtained from a boy under two years old who had a stem cell transplant for acute myeloid leukemia, so the T cells may come from the graft donor. This chain uses TRBV7-2 with TRBJ2-7; D may match TRBD1 or TRBD2 (5 bases each). This specimen was PBMCs, mostly from graft donor cells, taken 360 days after TCRalphabeta/CD19-depleted stem cell transplant. Here the CDR3 reads CASSLGLRAYEQYF. The CDR3 DNA is TGTGCCAGCAGTTTAGGACTCAGGGCGTACGAGCAGTACTTC. Full variable domain (outside the CDR3, taken from reference TRBV7-2 and TRBJ2-7): GAGVSQSPSNKVTEKGKDVELRCDPISGHTALYWYRQSLGQGLEFLIYFQGNSAPDKSGLPSDRFSAERTGGSVSTLTIQRTQQEDSAVYLCASSLGLRAYEQYFGPGTRLTVT.